This TCR beta chain is from a study of cytomegalovirus exposure and HLA in healthy donors listed by TCRdb under 2017. Notes on the research overall: According to an earlier analysis of around 600 of the donors, about 179 million T cells yielded roughly 100 million unique TCR beta sequences and more than 250 Gb of sequence data. A later analysis re-analyzed previously published TCR beta repertoires from 600 to 850 donors and added high-resolution HLA genotyping to study TCR occurrence patterns. On average, around 240,000 unique TCR beta nucleotide sequences were sequenced per donor among a few hundred genotyped donors of the cohort, with around 19% of those sequences being non-productive. An early release covering 550 to 700 HLA-typed donors comprised around 300 gigabases of sequencing data and roughly 85 million unique TCR sequences. In an earlier analysis of 500 to 650 of the donors, high-throughput TCR beta sequencing was used to judge whether each TCR beta V gene segment behaved as functional or pseudogenic. The study used immunosequencing to profile the T cell repertoires of 666 subjects and linked those repertoires to cytomegalovirus serostatus. Of the roughly 390 genotyped donors, over 65% fell in the genetic ancestry cluster associated with self-reported Caucasian donors. To predict cytomegalovirus infection status, the study brought together high-throughput TCR immunosequencing, statistical association of individual TCRs with disease status, and machine learning. A later genetic analysis took genome-wide SNP genotypes for about 65% of the 666 donors and used that subset as a discovery cohort. Four or five DR-DQ haplotypes were handled as single units for association and clustering because linkage in the cohort was strong. The study was designed to test whether signatures of past pathogen exposure could be identified by cataloging public T cell receptors. HLA typing covered class I and class II loci at four-digit resolution. Typing coverage varied by locus: roughly 629-630 donors for A, B, C, DRB1 and DQB1; roughly 560 for DQA1; around 570 for DPA1; approximately 450 for DPB1. A separate validation cohort of approximately 130 different subjects was used in addition to the 666-subject first cohort. Every repertoire in the discovery cohort had been generated on one and the same sequencing platform. The later analysis used no new phenotypic data to find candidate immune exposures, relying instead on TCR beta sequences and their occurrence across donors. Donor age, sex, ethnicity and CMV serostatus were compiled together with the repertoire data.

Points the paper makes about the study in general: Because HLA typing was missing for some donors at each locus, association tests included only the typed subset. Broadly in line with IMGT annotations, most TCR beta V segments showed up in productive rearrangements about 90% or about 30% of the time in an earlier analysis of 450 to 600 of the donors. Roughly uniform sequencing depth across donors was assumed in presence/absence analyses, although this assumption may not hold. In a later analysis, TCR association rates were found to vary across HLA loci, with the most associated TCRs seen for DRB1 alleles and the fewest for HLA-C alleles. In a later analysis, 16,951 TCR beta sequences were associated with specific HLA alleles at a false discovery rate of 0.05. The cohort was sequenced for TCR beta chains only, and without alpha or paired-chain data the features that could be detected were limited. A further reported finding was that TCR beta sequences accurately predicted the HLA-A and HLA-B alleles for most subjects in the first cohort. Several of the top co-occurrence clusters appeared to be linked to parvovirus B19, influenza, CMV and Epstein-Barr virus, according to a later analysis. The study listed 150 to 200 TCR beta chains as associated with cytomegalovirus. In vitro tests confirmed that three of the cytomegalovirus-associated TCR beta chains recognize cytomegalovirus antigens. It was suggested by the authors that the approach could potentially be generalized to other disease states and immunological phenotypes. Most CMV-associated TCR beta chains appeared to be HLA-restricted in a later analysis, and the HLA associations seemed to be driven largely by CMV exposure. Linkage disequilibrium might explain the correlated functional status among segregating V segments, but an unknown experimental factor could not be excluded. A later analysis found that HLA-associated TCR beta chains were more clonally expanded and had lower generation probabilities than equally common non-associated chains. Roughly 15 rarely observed V segments, including chromosome 9 orphons, were excluded from the earlier analysis of about 610 of the donors because counts were too low. The classifier was reported to diagnose cytomegalovirus status with high specificity and sensitivity in both the original and validation cohorts. An association between a missense DCLRE1C variant and V-gene and J-gene trimming of TCR beta chains was found in a later genetic analysis and replicated in an independent cohort. The sequencing pipeline was judged likely to have produced a cluster of highly shared sequence variants as a technical artifact. For the cohort, immune exposure information was limited to CMV serostatus. While some public TCRs were present in many individuals, most TCR sequences turned up only very rarely across donors. In a later genetic analysis, fewer N-insertions in productive TCRs were reported among donors in an Asian-associated ancestry cluster than the roughly 700-donor mean. Strong co-occurrence of HLA alleles, especially DR and DQ, made assigning TCR associations to individual alleles difficult.

Points on this clone: Its antigen has not been determined. Per-nucleotide qualities are absent, and no much larger clonotype sits a single base away.

The protocol used for the library was the immunoSEQ multiplex PCR assay. A mixture of 60 forward primers for TCR Vbeta segments and 13 reverse primers for TCR Jbeta segments was used in the multiplex PCR. The CDR3 region of rearranged TCR beta genes was amplified from genomic DNA with a multiplex PCR assay. On the Illumina HiSeq System, the amplified TCR beta libraries were sequenced as 87-base-pair reads. The authors processed their data as follows. A later analysis counted tens of millions of unique TCR beta chains across the 650 to 700 repertoires, and 9 million to 14 million of these chains were shared by at least two donors. Raw reads were error-corrected and collapsed into unique sequences with a nearest-neighbor algorithm that merged closely related sequences to remove PCR and sequencing errors. V, D and J gene segments were assigned by aligning CDR3 sequences to IMGT reference sequences. Each retained sequence needed at least a six-nucleotide match to both a V gene segment and a J gene segment. A rearrangement counted as productive if the CDR3 had no stop codons and remained in frame with V and J, and every other rearrangement counted as non-productive. CDR3 was defined by IMGT convention, running from the second conserved V-encoded cysteine to the conserved J-encoded phenylalanine. The earlier analysis of about 610 of the donors excluded any sequence lacking an unambiguous match to a single V gene segment. An earlier analysis of a few hundred of the donors classified V segments as functional when productive rearrangements were above 56.7% and as segregating when the standard deviation between donors was above 5%. A statistical classification framework was built to diagnose cytomegalovirus status from the catalog of TCR beta chain sequences. V and J gene assignment, in a later analysis, came from comparing TCR nucleotide sequences with IMGT/GENE-DB human TR gene sequences. A later analysis assigned CDR3 sequences and most-parsimonious VDJ recombination scenarios with the TCRdist pipeline. In a later analysis, each TCR beta chain was defined by its CDR3 amino acid sequence together with its V-gene family, and reads lacking a unique V-gene family were excluded. To address suspected cross-contamination and a sequencing artifact, a later analysis removed roughly 640 highly shared, low-generation-probability nucleotide sequences. For each public chain, a later analysis derived a clonal expansion index from normalized ranks of inferred template counts within each repertoire. A later analysis computed generation probabilities with a VDJ recombination model fitted to out-of-frame rearrangements, and checked the results against IGoR. A later analysis scored TCR-TCR, TCR-HLA and TCR-CMV co-occurrence with hypergeometric tests, applying a repertoire-size bias correction to TCR pairs. False discovery rates were estimated in a later analysis by permuting HLA or CMV assignments 20 times. In a later analysis, co-occurring TCRs were grouped with DBSCAN, and TCRdist sequence similarity was added when clustering was performed within HLA-allele-positive subsets. Repertoires with fewer than 30,000 or more than 120,000 public chains were left out of co-occurrence clustering, as were five repertoires with anomalous nucleotide sharing. TCRdb obtained this table from immuneACCESS and retained in-frame rearrangements with V and J assigned. These tables miss some clones; where compared with another copy, unresolved V genes account for less than half of the shortfall, and the remainder is unexplained. From that table come the V and J calls and clone size; the DNA was used to work out D and trimming. This sample is represented by some 180,000 clones; about 10% of them were singletons. 1% to 1.5% of the sample is held by the ten biggest clonotypes.

The cohort comprised fewer than 750 healthy bone marrow donors. At the time of sampling, every cohort member was nominally healthy, though immune exposures that went unrecorded were likely present. The donor tested CMV seropositive and was one of the 289 seropositive cohort members. Each donor provided a peripheral blood sample, and peripheral blood mononuclear cells were used for TCR beta sequencing. Genomic DNA was extracted from the blood cell samples with the Qiagen DNeasy Blood Extraction Kit. The specimen was PBMCs. This sequence was found in a woman in her 30s in good health and CMV-seropositive.

The CDR3 reads CASSSGVLNYGYTF. The nucleotide sequence is TGTGCCAGCAGCTCAGGGGTCCTTAACTATGGCTACACCTTC. The chain joins TRBV7-9 to TRBJ1-2; a tentative D call is TRBD1 (6 bases match). At the junction V is shortened by 4 bases and J by 1 base, with 10 bases in between. The germline V gene (reference sequence) sets CDR1 to SEHNR and CDR2 to FQNEAQ. The CDR3 runs 14 amino acids, cysteine and phenylalanine included. Kept here is only the CDR3 DNA, which spans 42 bases and is read in frame from base 1.